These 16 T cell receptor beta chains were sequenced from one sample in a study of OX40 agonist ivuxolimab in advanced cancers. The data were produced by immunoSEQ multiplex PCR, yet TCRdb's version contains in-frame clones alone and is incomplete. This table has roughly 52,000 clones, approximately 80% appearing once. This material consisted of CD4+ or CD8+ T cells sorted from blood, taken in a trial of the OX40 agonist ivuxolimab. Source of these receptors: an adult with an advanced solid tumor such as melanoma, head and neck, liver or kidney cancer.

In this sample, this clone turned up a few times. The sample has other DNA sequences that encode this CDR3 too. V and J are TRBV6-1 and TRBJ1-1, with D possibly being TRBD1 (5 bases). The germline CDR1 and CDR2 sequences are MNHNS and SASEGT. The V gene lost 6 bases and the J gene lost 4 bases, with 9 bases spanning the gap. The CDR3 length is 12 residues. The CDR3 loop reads CASSREGTEAFF. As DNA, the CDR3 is TGTGCCAGCAGCAGGGAGGGCACTGAAGCTTTCTTT.

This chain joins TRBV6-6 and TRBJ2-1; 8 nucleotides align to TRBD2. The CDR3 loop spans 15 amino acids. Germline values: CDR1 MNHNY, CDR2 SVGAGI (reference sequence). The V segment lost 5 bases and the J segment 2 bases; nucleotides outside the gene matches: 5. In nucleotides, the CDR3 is TGTGCCAGCAGTGGGAGCGGGGGAACCTACAATGAGCAGTTCTTC. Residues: CASSGSGGTYNEQFF.

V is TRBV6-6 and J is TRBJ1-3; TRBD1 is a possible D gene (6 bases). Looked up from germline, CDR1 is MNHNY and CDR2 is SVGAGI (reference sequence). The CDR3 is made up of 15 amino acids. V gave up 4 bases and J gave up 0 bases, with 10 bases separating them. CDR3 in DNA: TGTGCCAGCAGTTCGGGGGGCCTCTCTGGAAACACCATATATTTT. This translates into CASSSGGLSGNTIYF.

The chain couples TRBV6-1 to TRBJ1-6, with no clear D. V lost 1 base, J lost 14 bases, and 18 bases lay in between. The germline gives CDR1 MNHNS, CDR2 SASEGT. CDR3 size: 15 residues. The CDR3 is CASSEGVLTLGTLHF. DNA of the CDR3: TGTGCCAGCAGTGAAGGTGTCTTGACCTTAGGCACCCTCCACTTT.

CDR3 in amino acids: CASTREAGESGGQFF. The CDR3 nucleotides are TGTGCCAGCACCCGGGAAGCCGGGGAATCGGGTGGGCAGTTCTTC. The chain employs TRBV2 and TRBJ2-1; tentative D call: TRBD2 (5 bases). The germline gives CDR1 SNHLY, CDR2 FYNNEI. Trimming took 7 bases from V and 12 from J, leaving 25 bases between them. CDR3 length: 15 amino acids.

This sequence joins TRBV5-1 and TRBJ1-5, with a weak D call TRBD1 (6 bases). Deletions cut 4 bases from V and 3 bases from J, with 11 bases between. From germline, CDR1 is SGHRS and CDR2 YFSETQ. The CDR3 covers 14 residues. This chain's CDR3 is CASSPTGINQPQHF. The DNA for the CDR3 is TGCGCCAGCAGCCCCACAGGGATCAATCAGCCCCAGCATTTT.

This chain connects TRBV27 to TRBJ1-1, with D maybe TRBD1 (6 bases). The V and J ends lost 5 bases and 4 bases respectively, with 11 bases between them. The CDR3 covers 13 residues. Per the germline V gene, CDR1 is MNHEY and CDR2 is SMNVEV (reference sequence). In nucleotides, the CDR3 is TGTGCCAGCAGTAGAACAGGGTTCACTGAAGCTTTCTTT. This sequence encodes CASSRTGFTEAFF.

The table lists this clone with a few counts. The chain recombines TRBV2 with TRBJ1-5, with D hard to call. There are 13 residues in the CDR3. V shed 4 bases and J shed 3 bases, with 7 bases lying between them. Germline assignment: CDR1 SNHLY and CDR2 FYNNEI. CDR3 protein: CASSGDHNQPQHF. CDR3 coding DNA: TGTGCCAGCAGTGGAGACCACAATCAGCCCCAGCATTTT.

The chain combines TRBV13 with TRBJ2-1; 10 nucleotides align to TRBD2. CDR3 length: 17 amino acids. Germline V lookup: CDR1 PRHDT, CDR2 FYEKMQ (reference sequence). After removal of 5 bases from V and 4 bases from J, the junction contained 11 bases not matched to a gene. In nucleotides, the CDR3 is TGTGCCAGCAGCCCCCCCCTCAGCGGGGGGGGTTACAATGAGCAGTTCTTC. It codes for CASSPPLSGGGYNEQFF. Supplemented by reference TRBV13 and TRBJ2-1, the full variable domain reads AAGVIQSPRHLIKEKRETATLKCYPIPRHDTVYWYQQGPGQDPQFLISFYEKMQSDKGSIPDRFSAQQFSDYHSELNMSSLELGDSALYFCASSPPLSGGGYNEQFFGPGTRLTVL.

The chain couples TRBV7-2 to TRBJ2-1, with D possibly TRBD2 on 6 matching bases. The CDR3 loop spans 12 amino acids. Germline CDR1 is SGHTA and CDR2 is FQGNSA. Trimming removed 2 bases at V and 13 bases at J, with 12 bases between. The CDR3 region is CASSLFMGGQFF. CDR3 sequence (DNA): TGTGCCAGCAGCTTATTTATGGGGGGACAGTTCTTC.

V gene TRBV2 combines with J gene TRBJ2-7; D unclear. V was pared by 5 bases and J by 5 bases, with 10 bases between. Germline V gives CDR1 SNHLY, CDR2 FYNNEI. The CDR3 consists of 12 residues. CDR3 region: CASSPSTNEQYF. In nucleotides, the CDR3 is TGTGCCAGCAGTCCATCCACTAACGAGCAGTACTTC. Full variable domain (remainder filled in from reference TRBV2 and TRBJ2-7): EPEVTQTPSHQVTQMGQEVILRCVPISNHLYFYWYRQILGQKVEFLVSFYNNEISEKSEIFDDQFSVERPDGSNFTLKIRSTKLEDSAMYFCASSPSTNEQYFGPGTRLTVT.

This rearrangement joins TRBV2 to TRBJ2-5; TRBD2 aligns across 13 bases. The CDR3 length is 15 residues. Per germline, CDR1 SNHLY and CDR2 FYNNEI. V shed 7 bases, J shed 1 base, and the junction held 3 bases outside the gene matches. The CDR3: CASIGTSGAQETQYF. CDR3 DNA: TGTGCCAGCATAGGGACTAGCGGGGCCCAAGAGACCCAGTACTTC.

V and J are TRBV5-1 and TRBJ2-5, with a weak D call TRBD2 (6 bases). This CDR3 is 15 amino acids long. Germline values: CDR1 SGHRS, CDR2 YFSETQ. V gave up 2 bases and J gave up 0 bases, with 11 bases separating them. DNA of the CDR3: TGCGCCAGCAGCTTCGGGGCTAGCGACCAAGAGACCCAGTACTTC. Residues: CASSFGASDQETQYF.

The CDR3 DNA is TGTGCCACCAGCGTTAGACTGCGCAATGAGCAGTTCTTC. It encodes CATSVRLRNEQFF. V gene TRBV15 combines with J gene TRBJ2-1; no definite D call. The CDR3 contains 13 residues. V was trimmed by 5 bases and J by 6 bases, leaving 11 bases between them. The germline V gene has CDR1 LNHNV and CDR2 YYDKDF (reference sequence).

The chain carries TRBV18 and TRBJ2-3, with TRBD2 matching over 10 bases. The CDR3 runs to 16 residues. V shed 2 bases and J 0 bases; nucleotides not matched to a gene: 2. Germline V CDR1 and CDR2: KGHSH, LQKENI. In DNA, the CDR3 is TGTGCCAGCTCACCAACTAGCGGGACTAGCACAGATACGCAGTATTTT. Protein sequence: CASSPTSGTSTDTQYF.

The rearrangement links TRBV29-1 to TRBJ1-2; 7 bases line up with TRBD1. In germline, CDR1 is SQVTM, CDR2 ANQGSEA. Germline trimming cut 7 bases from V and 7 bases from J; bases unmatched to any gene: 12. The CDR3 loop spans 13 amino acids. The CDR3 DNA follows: TGCAGCGCTCGACAGGGTGGGGCTTCTGGCTACACCTTC. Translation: CSARQGGASGYTF.